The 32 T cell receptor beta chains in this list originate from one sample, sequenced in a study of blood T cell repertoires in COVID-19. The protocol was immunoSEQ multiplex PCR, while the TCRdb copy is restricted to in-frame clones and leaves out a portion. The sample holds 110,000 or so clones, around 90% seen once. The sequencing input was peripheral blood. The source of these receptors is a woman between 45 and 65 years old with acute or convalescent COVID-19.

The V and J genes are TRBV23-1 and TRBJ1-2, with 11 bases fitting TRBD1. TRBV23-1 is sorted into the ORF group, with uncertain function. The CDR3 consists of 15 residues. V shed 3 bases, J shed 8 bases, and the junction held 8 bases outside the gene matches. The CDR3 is CASSHPDRGRGGYTF. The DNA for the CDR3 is TGCGCCAGCAGTCACCCGGACAGGGGGCGAGGAGGCTACACCTTC.

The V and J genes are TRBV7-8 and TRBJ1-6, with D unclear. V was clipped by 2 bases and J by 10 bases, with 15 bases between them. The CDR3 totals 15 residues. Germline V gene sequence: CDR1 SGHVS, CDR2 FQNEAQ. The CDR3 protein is CASSLRSGLTSPLHF. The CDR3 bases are TGTGCCAGCAGCTTAAGAAGTGGACTCACCTCACCCCTCCACTTT.

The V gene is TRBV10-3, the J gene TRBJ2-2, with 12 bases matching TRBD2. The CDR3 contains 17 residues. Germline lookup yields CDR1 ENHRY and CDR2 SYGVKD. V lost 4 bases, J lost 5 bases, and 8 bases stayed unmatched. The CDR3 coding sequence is TGTGCCATCAGTGGGTCACTAGCGGGAGGTCGGACCGGGGAGCTGTTTTTT. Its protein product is CAISGSLAGGRTGELFF.

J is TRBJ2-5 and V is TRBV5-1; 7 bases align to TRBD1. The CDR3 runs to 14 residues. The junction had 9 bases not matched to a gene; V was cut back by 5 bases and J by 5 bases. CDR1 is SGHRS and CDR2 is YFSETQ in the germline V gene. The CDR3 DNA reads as TGCGCCAGCAGTTCCATTGCAGGGGGTGAGACCCAGTACTTC. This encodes CASSSIAGGETQYF.

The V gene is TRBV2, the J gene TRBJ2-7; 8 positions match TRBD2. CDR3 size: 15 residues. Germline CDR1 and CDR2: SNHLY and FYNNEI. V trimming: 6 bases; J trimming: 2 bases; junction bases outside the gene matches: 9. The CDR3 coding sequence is TGTGCCAGCAGCGAAATAGCGGGACGCCCCTACGAGCAGTACTTC. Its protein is CASSEIAGRPYEQYF.

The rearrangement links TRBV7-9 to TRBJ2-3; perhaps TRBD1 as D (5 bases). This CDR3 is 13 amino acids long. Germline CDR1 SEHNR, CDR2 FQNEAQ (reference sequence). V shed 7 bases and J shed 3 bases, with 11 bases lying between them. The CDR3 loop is CASTPGLTDTQYF. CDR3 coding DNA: TGTGCCAGCACTCCAGGGTTAACAGATACGCAGTATTTT.

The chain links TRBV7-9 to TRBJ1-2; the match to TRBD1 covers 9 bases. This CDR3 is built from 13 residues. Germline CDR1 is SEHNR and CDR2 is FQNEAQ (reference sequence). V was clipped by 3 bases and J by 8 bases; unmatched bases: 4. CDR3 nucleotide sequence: TGTGCCAGCAGCTTTTGGACAGGGGAAGGCTACACCTTC. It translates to CASSFWTGEGYTF.

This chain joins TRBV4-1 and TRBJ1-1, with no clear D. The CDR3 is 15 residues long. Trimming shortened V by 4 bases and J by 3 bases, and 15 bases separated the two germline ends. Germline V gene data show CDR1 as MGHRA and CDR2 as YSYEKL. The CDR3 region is CASSPSRGWDTEAFF. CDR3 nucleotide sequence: TGCGCCAGCAGCCCATCCCGGGGTTGGGACACTGAAGCTTTCTTT.

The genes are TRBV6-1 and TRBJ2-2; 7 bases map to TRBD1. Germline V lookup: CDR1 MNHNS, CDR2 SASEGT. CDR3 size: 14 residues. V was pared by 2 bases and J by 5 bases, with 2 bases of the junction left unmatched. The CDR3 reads CASSERGRTGELFF. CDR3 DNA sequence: TGTGCCAGCAGTGAAAGGGGGCGGACCGGGGAGCTGTTTTTT.

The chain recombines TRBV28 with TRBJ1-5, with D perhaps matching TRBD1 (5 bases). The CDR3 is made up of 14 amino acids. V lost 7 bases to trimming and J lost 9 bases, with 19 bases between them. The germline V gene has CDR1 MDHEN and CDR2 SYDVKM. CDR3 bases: TGTGCCAGCACCATTCGGGACCCCGGGAGGCCCCAGCATTTT. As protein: CASTIRDPGRPQHF.

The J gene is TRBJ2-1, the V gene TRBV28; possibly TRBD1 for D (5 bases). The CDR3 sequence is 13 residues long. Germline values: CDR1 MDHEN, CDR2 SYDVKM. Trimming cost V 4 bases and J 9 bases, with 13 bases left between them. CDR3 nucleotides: TGTGCCAGCAGTTCTCAGGGTCAATTTGAGCAGTTCTTC. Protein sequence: CASSSQGQFEQFF.

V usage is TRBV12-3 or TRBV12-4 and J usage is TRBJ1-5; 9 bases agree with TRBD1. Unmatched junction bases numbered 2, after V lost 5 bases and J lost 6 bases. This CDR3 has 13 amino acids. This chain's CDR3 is CASSPTGGQPQHF. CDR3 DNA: TGTGCCAGCAGTCCGACAGGGGGTCAGCCCCAGCATTTT.

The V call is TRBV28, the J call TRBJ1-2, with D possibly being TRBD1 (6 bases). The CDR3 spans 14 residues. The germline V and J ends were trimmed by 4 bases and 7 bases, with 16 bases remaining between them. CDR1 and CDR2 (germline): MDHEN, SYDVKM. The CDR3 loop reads CASSSAGAAGGYTF. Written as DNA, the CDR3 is TGTGCCAGCAGTTCGGCGGGGGCGGCAGGTGGCTACACCTTC.

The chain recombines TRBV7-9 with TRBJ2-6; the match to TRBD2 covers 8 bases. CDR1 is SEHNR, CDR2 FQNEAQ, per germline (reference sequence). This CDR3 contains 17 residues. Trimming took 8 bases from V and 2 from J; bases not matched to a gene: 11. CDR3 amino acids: CASLGEGSGTGANVLTF. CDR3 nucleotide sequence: TGTGCCAGCTTGGGAGAGGGTAGCGGGACTGGGGCCAACGTCCTGACTTTC.

The CDR3 nucleotides read TGTGCCAGCAGCGCGACAGAATCCCTGGCGAAAAACATTCAGTACTTC. This gives the protein CASSATESLAKNIQYF. V gene TRBV7-2 combines with J gene TRBJ2-4; the D gene is possibly TRBD1 (5 bases). CDR1 and CDR2 from the germline V gene are SGHTA and FQGNSA. Trimming took off 5 bases at V and 4 bases at J, with 18 bases between the two ends. CDR3 length equals 16 residues.

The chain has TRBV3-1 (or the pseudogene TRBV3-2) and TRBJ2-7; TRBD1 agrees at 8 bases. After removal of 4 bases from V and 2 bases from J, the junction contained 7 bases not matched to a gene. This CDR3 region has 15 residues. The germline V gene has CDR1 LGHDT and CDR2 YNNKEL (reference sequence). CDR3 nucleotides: TGTGCCAGCAGCCGGATGCAGGGGGCCGCCTACGAGCAGTACTTC. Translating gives CASSRMQGAAYEQYF.

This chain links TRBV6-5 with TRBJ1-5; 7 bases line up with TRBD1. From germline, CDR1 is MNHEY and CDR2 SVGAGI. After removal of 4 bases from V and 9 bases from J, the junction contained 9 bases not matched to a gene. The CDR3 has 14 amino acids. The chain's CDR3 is CASSSTGFLWPQHF. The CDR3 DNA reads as TGTGCCAGCAGTTCGACAGGGTTCTTATGGCCCCAGCATTTT.

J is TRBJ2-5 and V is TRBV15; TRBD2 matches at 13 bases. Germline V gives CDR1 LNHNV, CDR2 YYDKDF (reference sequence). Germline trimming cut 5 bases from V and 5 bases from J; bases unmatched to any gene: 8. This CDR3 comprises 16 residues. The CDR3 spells CATSGLAGVGKETQYF. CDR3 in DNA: TGTGCCACCAGCGGACTAGCGGGAGTGGGTAAGGAGACCCAGTACTTC.

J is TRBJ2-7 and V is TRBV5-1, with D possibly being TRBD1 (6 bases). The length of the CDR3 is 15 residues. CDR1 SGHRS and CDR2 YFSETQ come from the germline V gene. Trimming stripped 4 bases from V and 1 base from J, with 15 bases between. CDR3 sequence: CASSPGQPGSYEQYF. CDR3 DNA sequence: TGCGCCAGCAGCCCGGGACAACCGGGGTCCTACGAGCAGTACTTC. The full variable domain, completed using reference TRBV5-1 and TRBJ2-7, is KAGVTQTPRYLIKTRGQQVTLSCSPISGHRSVSWYQQTPGQGLQFLFEYFSETQRNKGNFPGRFSGRQFSNSRSEMNVSTLELGDSALYLCASSPGQPGSYEQYFGPGTRLTVT.

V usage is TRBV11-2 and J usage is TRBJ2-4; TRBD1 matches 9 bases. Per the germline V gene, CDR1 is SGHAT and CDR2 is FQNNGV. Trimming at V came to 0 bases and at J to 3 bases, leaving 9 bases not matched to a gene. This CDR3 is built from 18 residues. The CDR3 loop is CASSLEWDRDLGKNIQYF. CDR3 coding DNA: TGTGCCAGCAGCTTAGAATGGGACAGGGATCTAGGCAAAAACATTCAGTACTTC.

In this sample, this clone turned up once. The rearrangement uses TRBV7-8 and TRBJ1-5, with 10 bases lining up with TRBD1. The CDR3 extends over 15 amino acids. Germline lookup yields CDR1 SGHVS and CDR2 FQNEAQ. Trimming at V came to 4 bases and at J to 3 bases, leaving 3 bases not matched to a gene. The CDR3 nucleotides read TGTGCCAGCAGCTGGGGACAGGGGCACAATCAGCCCCAGCATTTT. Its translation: CASSWGQGHNQPQHF.

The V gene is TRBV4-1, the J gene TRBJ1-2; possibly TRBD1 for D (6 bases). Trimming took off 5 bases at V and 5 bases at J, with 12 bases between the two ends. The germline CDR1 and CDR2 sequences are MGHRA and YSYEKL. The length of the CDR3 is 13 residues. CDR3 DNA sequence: TGCGCCAGCAGCTCCGGGGGGCCTTATGGCTACACCTTC. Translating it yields CASSSGGPYGYTF.

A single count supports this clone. The CDR3 sequence is CASSSNTMNTEAFF. The CDR3 DNA follows: TGTGCCAGTTCCTCGAACACCATGAACACTGAAGCTTTCTTT. V usage is TRBV6-5 and J usage is TRBJ1-1; D is undetermined. V lost 9 bases to trimming and J lost 0 bases, with 14 bases between them. The CDR3 is made up of 14 amino acids. In germline, CDR1 is MNHEY, CDR2 SVGAGI.

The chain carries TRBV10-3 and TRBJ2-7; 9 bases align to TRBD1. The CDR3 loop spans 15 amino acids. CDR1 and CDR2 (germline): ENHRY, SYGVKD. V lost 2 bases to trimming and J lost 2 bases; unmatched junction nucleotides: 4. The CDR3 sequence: CAISEKTGGPYEQYF. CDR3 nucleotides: TGTGCCATCAGTGAGAAGACAGGGGGACCCTACGAGCAGTACTTC.

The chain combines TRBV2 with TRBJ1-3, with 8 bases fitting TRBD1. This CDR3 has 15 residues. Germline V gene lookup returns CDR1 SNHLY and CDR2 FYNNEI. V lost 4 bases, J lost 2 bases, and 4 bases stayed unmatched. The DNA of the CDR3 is TGTGCCAGCAGTGTTCACAGGGGGACTGGAAACACCATATATTTT. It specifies CASSVHRGTGNTIYF.

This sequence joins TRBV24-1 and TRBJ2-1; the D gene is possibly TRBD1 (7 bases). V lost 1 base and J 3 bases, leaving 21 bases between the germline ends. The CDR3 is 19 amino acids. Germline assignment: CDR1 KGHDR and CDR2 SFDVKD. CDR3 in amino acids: CATSDFPGTALGGYNEQFF. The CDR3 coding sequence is TGTGCCACCAGTGATTTTCCCGGGACAGCCCTGGGGGGCTACAATGAGCAGTTCTTC.

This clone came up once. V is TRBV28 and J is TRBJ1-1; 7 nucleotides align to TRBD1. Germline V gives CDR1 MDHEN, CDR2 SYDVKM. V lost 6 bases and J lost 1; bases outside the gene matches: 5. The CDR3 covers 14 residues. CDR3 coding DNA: TGTGCCAGCAGAACAGGGGAACCGAACACTGAAGCTTTCTTT. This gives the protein CASRTGEPNTEAFF.

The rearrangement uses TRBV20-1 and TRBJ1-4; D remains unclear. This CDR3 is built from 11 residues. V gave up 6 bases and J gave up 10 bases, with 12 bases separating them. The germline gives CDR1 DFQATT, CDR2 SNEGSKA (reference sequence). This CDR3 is CSAPLVGKLFF. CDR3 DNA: TGCAGTGCCCCCCTCGTCGGAAAACTGTTTTTT.

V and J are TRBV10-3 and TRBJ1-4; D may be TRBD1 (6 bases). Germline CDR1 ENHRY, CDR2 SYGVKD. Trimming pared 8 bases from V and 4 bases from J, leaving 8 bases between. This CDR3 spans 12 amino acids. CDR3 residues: CAIGQLNEKLFF. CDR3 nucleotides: TGTGCCATCGGACAGCTTAATGAAAAACTGTTTTTT.

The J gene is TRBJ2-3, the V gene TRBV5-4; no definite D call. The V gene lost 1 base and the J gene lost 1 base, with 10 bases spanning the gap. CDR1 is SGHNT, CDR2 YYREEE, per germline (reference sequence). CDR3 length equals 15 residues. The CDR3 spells CASSLFLSGTDTQYF. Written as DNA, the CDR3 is TGTGCCAGCAGCTTGTTCCTCAGTGGCACAGATACGCAGTATTTT.

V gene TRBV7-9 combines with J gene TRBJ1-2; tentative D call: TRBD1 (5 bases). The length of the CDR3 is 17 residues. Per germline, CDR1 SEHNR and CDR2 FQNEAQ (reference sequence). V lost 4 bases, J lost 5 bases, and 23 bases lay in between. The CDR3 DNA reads TGTGCCAGCAGCTCCACCTCCGGACAATTTCCCGTATATGGCTACACCTTC. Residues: CASSSTSGQFPVYGYTF.

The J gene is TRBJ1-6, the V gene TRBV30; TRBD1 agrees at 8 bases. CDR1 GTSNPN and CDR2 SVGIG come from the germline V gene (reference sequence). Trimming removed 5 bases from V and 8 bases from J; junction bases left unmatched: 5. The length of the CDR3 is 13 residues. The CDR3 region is CAWGRQGHSPLHF. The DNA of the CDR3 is TGTGCCTGGGGTAGACAGGGGCATTCACCCCTCCACTTT. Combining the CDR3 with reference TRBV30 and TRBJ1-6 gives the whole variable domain SQTIHQWPATLVQPVGSPLSLECTVEGTSNPNLYWYRQAAGRGLQLLFYSVGIGQISSEVPQNLSASRPQDRQFILSSKKLLLSDSGFYLCAWGRQGHSPLHFGNGTRLTVT.